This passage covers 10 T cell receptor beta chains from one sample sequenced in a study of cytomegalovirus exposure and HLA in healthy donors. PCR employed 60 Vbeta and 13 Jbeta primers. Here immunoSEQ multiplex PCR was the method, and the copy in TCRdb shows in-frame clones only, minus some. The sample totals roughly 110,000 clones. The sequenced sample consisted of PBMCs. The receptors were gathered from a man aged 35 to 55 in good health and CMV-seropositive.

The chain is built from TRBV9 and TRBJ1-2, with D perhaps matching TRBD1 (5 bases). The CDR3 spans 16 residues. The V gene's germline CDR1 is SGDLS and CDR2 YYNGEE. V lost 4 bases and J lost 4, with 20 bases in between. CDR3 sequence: CASSRGDSNLPYGYTF. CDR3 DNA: TGTGCCAGCAGCCGCGGAGACAGTAACCTGCCCTATGGCTACACCTTC.

The CDR3 DNA is TGCGCCAGCAGGCAAGACAGCTTGGTGGGCTATGGCTACACCTTC. It translates to CASRQDSLVGYGYTF. V usage is TRBV10-2 and J usage is TRBJ1-2; D might be TRBD1 (5 bases). V lost 6 bases, J lost 4 bases, and 18 bases lay in between. This CDR3 comprises 15 residues. Looked up from germline, CDR1 is WSHSY and CDR2 is SAAADI.

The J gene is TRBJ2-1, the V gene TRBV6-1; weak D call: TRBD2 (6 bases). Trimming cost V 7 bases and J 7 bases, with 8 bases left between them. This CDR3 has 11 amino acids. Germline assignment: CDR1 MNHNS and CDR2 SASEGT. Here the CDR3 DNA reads TGTGCCAGCATGGGGGGAAATGAGCAGTTCTTC. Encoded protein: CASMGGNEQFF.

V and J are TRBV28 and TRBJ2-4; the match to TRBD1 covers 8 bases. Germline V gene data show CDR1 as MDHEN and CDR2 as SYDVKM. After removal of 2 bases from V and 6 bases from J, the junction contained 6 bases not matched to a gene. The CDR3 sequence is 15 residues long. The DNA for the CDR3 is TGTGCCAGCAGTTTAGGCCAGGGGGCGCGAAACATTCAGTACTTC. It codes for CASSLGQGARNIQYF.

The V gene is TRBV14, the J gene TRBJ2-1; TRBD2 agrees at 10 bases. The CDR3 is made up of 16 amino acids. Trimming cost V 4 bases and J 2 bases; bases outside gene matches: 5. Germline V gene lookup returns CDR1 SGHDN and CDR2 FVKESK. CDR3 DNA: TGTGCCAGCAGCCGAACAGCGGGAGGGCCCTACAATGAGCAGTTCTTC. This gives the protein CASSRTAGGPYNEQFF.

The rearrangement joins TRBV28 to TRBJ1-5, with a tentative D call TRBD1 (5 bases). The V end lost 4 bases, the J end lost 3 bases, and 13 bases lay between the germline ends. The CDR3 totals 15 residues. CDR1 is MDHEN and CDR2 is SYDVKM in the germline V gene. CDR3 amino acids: CASSYDSGNNQPQHF. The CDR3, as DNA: TGTGCCAGCAGTTACGATTCAGGGAACAATCAGCCCCAGCATTTT. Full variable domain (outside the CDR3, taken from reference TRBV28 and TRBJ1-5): DVKVTQSSRYLVKRTGEKVFLECVQDMDHENMFWYRQDPGLGLRLIYFSYDVKMKEKGDIPEGYSVSREKKERFSLILESASTNQTSMYLCASSYDSGNNQPQHFGDGTRLSIL.

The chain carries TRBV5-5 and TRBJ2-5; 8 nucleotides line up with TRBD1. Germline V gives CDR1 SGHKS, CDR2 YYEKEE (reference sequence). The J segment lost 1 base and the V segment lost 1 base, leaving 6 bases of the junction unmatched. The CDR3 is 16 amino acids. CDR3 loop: CASSLTTGGPQETQYF. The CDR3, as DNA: TGTGCCAGCAGCTTGACCACAGGGGGTCCCCAAGAGACCCAGTACTTC.

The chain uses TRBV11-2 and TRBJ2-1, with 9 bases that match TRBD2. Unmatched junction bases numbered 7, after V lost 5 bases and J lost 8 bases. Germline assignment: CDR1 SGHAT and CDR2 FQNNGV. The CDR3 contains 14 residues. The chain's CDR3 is CASSQGTSRHEQFF. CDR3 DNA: TGTGCCAGCAGCCAAGGGACTAGCAGGCATGAGCAGTTCTTC.

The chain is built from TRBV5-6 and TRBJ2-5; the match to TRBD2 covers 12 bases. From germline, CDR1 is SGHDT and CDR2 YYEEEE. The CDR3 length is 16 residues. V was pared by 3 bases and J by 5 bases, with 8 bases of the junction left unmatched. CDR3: CASSYRTSGIGETQYF. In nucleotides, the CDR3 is TGTGCCAGCAGCTACCGGACTAGCGGGATTGGGGAGACCCAGTACTTC.

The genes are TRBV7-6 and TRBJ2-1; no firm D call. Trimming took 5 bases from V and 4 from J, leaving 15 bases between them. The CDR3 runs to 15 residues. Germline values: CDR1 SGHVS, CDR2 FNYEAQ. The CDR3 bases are TGTGCCAGCAGCCTCTCAGGCTCCCTTTACAATGAGCAGTTCTTC. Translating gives CASSLSGSLYNEQFF.